This TCR beta chain stems from a study of blood T cell repertoires in COVID-19. TCRdb's copy holds only in-frame clones and misses some; the assay was immunoSEQ multiplex PCR. The data contain some 220,000 clones, about 81% of them singletons. Sequencing used peripheral blood. This TCR derives from a woman aged 70 to 79 with COVID-19, enrolled during active disease.

CDR3 residues: CASSLTENTEAFF. The DNA of the CDR3 is TGTGCCAGCAGCTTGACAGAGAACACTGAAGCTTTCTTT. The chain employs TRBV11-3 and TRBJ1-1, with a weak D call TRBD1 (5 bases). The CDR3 loop spans 13 amino acids. Germline lookup yields CDR1 SGHNT and CDR2 YENEEA. Trimming took off 3 bases at V and 1 base at J, with 6 bases between the two ends. The entire variable domain, with the rest obtained from reference TRBV11-3 and TRBJ1-1, is as follows: EAGVVQSPRYKIIEKKQPVAFWCNPISGHNTLYWYLQNLGQGPELLIRYENEEAVDDSQLPKDRFSAERLKGVDSTLKIQPAELGDSAVYLCASSLTENTEAFFGQGTRLTVV.